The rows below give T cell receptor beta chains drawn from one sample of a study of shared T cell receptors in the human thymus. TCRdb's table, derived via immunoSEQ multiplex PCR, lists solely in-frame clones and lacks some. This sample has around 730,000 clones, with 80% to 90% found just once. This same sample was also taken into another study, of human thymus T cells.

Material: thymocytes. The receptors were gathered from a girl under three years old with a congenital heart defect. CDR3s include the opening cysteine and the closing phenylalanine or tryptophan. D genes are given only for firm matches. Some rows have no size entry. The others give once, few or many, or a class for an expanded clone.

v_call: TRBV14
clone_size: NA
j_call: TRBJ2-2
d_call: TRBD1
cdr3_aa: CASSQDLGTDYAGELFF
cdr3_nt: TGTGCCAGCAGCCAAGATTTGGGGACAGATTACGCCGGGGAGCTGTTTTTT

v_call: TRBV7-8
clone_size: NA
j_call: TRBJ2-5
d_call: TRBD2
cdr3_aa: CASSLSSGGLQETQYF
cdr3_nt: TGTGCCAGCAGCTTGTCTAGCGGGGGGCTACAAGAGACCCAGTACTTC

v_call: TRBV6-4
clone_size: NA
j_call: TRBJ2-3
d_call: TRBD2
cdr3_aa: CASSKSLGRGSTDTQYF
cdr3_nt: TGTGCCAGCAGCAAATCCTTGGGGCGGGGGAGCACAGATACGCAGTATTTT

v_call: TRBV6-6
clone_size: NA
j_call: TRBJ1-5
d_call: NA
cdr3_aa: CASTTGDQPQHF
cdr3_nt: TGTGCCAGCACCACGGGGGATCAGCCCCAGCATTTT

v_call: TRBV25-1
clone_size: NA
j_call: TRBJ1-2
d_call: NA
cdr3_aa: CASSDNVLGYTF
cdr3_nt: TGTGCCAGCAGCGACAACGTACTAGGGTACACCTTC

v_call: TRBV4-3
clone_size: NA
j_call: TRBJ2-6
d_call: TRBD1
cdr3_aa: CASSPDRVSSGANVLTF
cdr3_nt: TGCGCCAGCAGCCCGGACAGGGTTAGCTCTGGGGCCAACGTCCTGACTTTC

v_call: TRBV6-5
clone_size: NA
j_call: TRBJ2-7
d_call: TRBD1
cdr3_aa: CASSQDRGYEQYF
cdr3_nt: TGTGCCAGCAGTCAGGACAGGGGTTACGAGCAGTACTTC

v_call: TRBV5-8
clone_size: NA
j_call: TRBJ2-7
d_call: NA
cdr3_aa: CASSLEAGRFYEQYF
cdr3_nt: TGTGCCAGCAGCTTGGAGGCAGGGCGCTTTTACGAGCAGTACTTC

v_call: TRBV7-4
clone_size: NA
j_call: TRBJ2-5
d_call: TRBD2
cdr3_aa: CASRPGLQRVDQRYQETQYF
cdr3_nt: TGTGCCAGCAGGCCGGGACTACAGCGGGTAGATCAGAGGTACCAAGAGACCCAGTACTTC

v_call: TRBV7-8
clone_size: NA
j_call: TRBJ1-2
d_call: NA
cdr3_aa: CASSFPPGGTVYGYTF
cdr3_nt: TGTGCCAGCAGCTTCCCCCCCGGGGGAACGGTCTATGGCTACACCTTC

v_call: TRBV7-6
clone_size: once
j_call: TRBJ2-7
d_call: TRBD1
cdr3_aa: CASSARDRTYYLGSYEQYF
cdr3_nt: TGTGCCAGCAGCGCCCGGGACAGAACATATTACCTTGGCTCCTACGAGCAGTACTTC

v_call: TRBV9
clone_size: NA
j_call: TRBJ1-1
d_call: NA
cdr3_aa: CASSVVLAGLNTEAFF
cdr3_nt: TGTGCCAGCAGCGTAGTTTTGGCAGGATTGAACACTGAAGCTTTCTTT

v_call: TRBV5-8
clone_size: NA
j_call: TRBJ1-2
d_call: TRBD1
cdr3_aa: CASIPIQMRGTGPSNYGYTF
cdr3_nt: TGTGCCAGCATCCCGATACAAATGAGGGGGACAGGACCCTCTAACTATGGCTACACCTTC

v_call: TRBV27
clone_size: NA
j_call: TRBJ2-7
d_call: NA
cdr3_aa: CASRRNQGTDEQYF
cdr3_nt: TGTGCCAGCAGAAGGAACCAGGGAACGGACGAGCAGTACTTC

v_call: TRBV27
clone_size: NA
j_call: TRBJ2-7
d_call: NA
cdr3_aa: CASRPGTRISYEQYF
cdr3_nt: TGTGCCAGCAGGCCCGGGACAAGAATCTCCTACGAGCAGTACTTC

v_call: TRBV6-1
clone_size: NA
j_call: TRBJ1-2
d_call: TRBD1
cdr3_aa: CASSDVGQGDGYTF
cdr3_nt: TGTGCCAGCAGTGATGTGGGACAGGGGGACGGCTACACCTTC

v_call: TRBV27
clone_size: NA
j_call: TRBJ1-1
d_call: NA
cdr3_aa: CASSYKGDTEAFF
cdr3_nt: TGTGCCAGCAGTTATAAAGGGGACACTGAAGCTTTCTTT

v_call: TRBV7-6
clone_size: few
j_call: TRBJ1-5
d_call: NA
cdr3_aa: CASSLGGIGNQPQHF
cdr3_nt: TGTGCCAGCAGCCTGGGGGGTATCGGCAATCAGCCCCAGCATTTT

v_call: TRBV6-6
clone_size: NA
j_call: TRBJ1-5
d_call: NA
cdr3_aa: CASSGGMTHQPQHF
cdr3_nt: TGTGCCAGCAGTGGAGGAATGACCCATCAGCCCCAGCATTTT

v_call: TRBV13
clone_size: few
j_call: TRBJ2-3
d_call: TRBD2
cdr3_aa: CASSVPGLGTDTQYF
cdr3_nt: TGTGCCAGCAGCGTTCCGGGACTAGGCACAGATACGCAGTATTTT

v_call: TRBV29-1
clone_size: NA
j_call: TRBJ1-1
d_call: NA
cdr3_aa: CSVEGGSDEAFF
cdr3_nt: TGCAGCGTTGAAGGGGGCAGCGATGAAGCTTTCTTT

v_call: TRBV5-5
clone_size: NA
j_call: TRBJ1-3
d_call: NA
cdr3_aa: CASSWGQWAGNTIYF
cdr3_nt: TGTGCCAGCAGCTGGGGACAATGGGCTGGAAACACCATATATTTT

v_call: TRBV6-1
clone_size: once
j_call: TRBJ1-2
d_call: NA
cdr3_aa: CASALSWRFYGYTF
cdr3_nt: TGTGCCAGCGCCCTAAGTTGGAGGTTCTATGGCTACACCTTC

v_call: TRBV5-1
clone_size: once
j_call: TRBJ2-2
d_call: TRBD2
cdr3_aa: CATSLKGGYRAGLAPTGELFF
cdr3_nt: TGCGCCACCAGTCTCAAGGGAGGATACCGGGCAGGACTAGCGCCCACCGGGGAGCTGTTTTTT

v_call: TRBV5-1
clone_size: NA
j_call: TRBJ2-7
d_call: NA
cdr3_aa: CASSSQGPSSYEQYF
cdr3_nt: TGCGCCAGCAGCTCGCAGGGGCCGAGCTCCTACGAGCAGTACTTC

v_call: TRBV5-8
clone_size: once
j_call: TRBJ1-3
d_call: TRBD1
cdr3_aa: CASSLLTGVFGNTIYF
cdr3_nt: TGTGCCAGCAGTTTGTTGACAGGGGTTTTTGGAAACACCATATATTTT

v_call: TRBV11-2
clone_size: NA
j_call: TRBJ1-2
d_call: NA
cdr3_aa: CASGRGGAVANGYTF
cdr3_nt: TGTGCCAGCGGCCGGGGGGGGGCCGTTGCTAATGGCTACACCTTC

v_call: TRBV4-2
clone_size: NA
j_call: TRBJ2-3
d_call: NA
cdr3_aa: CASSHQGGDTQYF
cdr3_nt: TGTGCCAGCAGCCACCAGGGAGGAGATACGCAGTATTTT

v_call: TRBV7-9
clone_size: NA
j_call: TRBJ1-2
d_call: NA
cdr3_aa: CASSLLVDFYGYTF
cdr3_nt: TGTGCCAGCAGCTTGTTGGTCGACTTCTATGGCTACACCTTC

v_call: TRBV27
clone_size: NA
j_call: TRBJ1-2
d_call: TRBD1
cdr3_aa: CASSLNRGYGYTF
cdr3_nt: TGTGCCAGCAGTTTGAACAGGGGATATGGCTACACCTTC

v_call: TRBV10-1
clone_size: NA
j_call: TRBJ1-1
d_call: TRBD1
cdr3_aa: CASSGYRGSTEAFF
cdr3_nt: TGCGCCAGCAGTGGCTACAGGGGGAGCACTGAAGCTTTCTTT

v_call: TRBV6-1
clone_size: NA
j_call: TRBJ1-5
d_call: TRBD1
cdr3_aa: CASSEEPGQGQIGAQPQHF
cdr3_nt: TGTGCCAGCAGTGAAGAGCCAGGACAGGGGCAAATTGGAGCGCAGCCCCAGCATTTT

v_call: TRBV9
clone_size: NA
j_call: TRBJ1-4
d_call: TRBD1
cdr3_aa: CASSVGETGSGEKLFF
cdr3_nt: TGTGCCAGCAGCGTAGGGGAGACAGGGTCGGGTGAAAAACTGTTTTTT

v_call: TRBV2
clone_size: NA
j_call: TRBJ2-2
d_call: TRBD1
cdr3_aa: CASSILTGGSGELFF
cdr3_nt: TGTGCCAGCAGTATTCTAACAGGGGGTTCCGGGGAGCTGTTTTTT

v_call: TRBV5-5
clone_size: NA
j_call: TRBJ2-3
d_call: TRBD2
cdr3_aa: CASSLRERGWRDTQYF
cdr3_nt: TGTGCCAGCAGCTTGAGAGAGCGGGGGTGGAGGGATACGCAGTATTTT

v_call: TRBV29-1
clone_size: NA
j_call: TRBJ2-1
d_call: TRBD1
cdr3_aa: CSVGGLRDRAFGEQFF
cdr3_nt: TGCAGCGTTGGGGGACTTCGGGACAGGGCTTTCGGAGAGCAGTTCTTC

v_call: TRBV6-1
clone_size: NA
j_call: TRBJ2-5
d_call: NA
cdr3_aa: CASRSTGSGTQYF
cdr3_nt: TGTGCCAGCAGGTCGACAGGCTCAGGAACCCAGTACTTC

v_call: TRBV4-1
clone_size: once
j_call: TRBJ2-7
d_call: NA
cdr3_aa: CASSHGRGREQYF
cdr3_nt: TGCGCCAGCAGCCACGGGAGAGGGCGCGAGCAGTACTTC

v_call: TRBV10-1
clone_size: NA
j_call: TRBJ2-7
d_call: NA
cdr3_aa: CASSSQAYEQYF
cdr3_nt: TGCGCCAGCAGTAGTCAGGCCTACGAGCAGTACTTC

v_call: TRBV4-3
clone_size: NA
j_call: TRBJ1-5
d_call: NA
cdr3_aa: CASSQDIQGWQPQHF
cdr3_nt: TGCGCCAGCAGCCAAGATATACAGGGTTGGCAGCCCCAGCATTTT

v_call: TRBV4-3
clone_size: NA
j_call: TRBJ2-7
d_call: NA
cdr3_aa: CASSQVSGEGLHAPYEQYF
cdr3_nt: TGCGCCAGCAGCCAAGTTTCAGGCGAAGGTTTACATGCCCCCTACGAGCAGTACTTC

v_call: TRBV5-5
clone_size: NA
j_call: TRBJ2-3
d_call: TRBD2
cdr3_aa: CASSLWGLADRGYTQYF
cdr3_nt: TGTGCCAGCAGCTTGTGGGGACTAGCGGACCGCGGGTATACGCAGTATTTT

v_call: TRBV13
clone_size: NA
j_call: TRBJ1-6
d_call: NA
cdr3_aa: CASRLNRISTPGSYNSPLHF
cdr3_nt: TGTGCCAGCAGGTTAAACAGGATTAGCACCCCGGGCTCCTATAATTCACCCCTCCACTTT

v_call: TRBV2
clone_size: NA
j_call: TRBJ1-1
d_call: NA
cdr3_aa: CASSEEGGGDTEAFF
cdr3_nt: TGTGCCAGCAGTGAAGAGGGCGGGGGCGACACTGAAGCTTTCTTT

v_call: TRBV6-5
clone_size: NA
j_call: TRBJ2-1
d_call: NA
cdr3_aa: CASSYSGAGSYNEQFF
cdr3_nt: TGTGCCAGCAGTTACTCGGGGGCCGGCTCCTACAATGAGCAGTTCTTC

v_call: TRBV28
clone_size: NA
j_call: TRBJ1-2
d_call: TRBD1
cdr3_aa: CASSGRRGQINYGYTF
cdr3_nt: TGTGCCAGCAGTGGACGTAGGGGGCAGATCAACTATGGCTACACCTTC

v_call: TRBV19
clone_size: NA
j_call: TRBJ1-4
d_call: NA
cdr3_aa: CASSRGRGSEKLFF
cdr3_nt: TGTGCCAGTAGCAGAGGGAGGGGGTCGGAAAAACTGTTTTTT

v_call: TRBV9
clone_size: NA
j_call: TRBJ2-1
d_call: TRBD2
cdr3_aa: CASSVEDAGGPHEQFF
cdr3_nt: TGTGCCAGCAGCGTAGAAGACGCGGGGGGCCCCCATGAGCAGTTCTTC

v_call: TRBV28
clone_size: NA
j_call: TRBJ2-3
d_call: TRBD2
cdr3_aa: CASSLAGDTDTQYF
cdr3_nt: TGTGCCAGCAGTTTAGCGGGGGACACAGATACGCAGTATTTT

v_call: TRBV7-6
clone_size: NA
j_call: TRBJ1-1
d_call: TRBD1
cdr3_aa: CASSLVTVYRGPDTEAFF
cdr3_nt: TGTGCCAGCAGCTTAGTTACCGTATACAGGGGGCCGGACACTGAAGCTTTCTTT

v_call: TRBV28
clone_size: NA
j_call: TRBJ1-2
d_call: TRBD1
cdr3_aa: CASSLKWTGDPPGYTF
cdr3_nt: TGTGCCAGCAGTTTGAAGTGGACAGGGGATCCTCCTGGCTACACCTTC

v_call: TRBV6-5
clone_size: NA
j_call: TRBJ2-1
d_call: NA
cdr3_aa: CASSYSAPSSYNEQFF
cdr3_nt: TGTGCCAGCAGTTACTCCGCTCCGAGCTCCTACAATGAGCAGTTCTTC

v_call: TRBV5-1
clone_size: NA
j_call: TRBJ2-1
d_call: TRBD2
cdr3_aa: CASSPAGDYYNEQFF
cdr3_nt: TGCGCCAGCAGCCCGGCGGGGGACTACTACAATGAGCAGTTCTTC

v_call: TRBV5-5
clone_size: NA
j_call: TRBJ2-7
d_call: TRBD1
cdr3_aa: CASSLVRDRYSYEQYF
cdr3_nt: TGTGCCAGCAGCTTAGTTCGGGACAGGTACTCCTACGAGCAGTACTTC

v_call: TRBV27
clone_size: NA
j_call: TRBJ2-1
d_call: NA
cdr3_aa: CASSFSGAYNEQFF
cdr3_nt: TGTGCCAGCAGCTTTTCAGGGGCCTACAATGAGCAGTTCTTC

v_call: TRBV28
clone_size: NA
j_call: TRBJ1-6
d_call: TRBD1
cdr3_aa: CASSSPPNYRGRLDSPLHF
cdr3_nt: TGTGCCAGCAGTTCCCCCCCCAATTACAGGGGGAGGCTGGATTCACCCCTCCACTTT

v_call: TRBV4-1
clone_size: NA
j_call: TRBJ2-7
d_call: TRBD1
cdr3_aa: CASSQDSTGYTYEQYF
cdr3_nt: TGCGCCAGCAGCCAAGACTCGACAGGGTACACCTACGAGCAGTACTTC

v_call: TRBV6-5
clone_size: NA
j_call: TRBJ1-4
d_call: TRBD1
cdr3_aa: CASTDRDRAMEKLFF
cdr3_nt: TGTGCCAGCACAGACCGGGACAGGGCTATGGAAAAACTGTTTTTT

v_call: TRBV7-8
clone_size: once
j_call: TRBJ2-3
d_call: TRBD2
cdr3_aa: CASSPFNGGGTDTQYF
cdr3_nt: TGTGCCAGCAGCCCCTTTAACGGGGGGGGGACAGATACGCAGTATTTT

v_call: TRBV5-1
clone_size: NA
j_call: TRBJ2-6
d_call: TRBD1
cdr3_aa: CASSGPGQGAFGESGANVLTF
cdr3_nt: TGCGCCAGCAGCGGTCCGGGACAGGGGGCGTTCGGGGAGTCTGGGGCCAACGTCCTGACTTTC